The next 22 T cell receptor beta chains were all read from a single sample in a study of T-cell memory formation after mild COVID-19. Using its own MiXCR run on the 5' RACE reads, TCRdb lists one record per CDR3 protein. This table has just over 400,000 distinct CDR3 sequences, around 22% appearing once. The sample was PBMCs or a T cell subset sorted from them (not recorded which). The source is an adult woman who had mild COVID-19 (a few samples of this study predate the infection). Cell type and time point are not known.

This clonotype was counted between two and nine times. The rearrangement links TRBV4-1 to TRBJ2-7, with TRBD2 matching over 9 bases. The V segment lost 4 bases and the J segment 6 bases; nucleotides outside the gene matches: 4. The CDR3 contains 13 residues. Germline V gene lookup returns CDR1 MGHRA and CDR2 YSYEKL. CDR3 sequence: CASSPPAGGEQYF. The CDR3 DNA reads TGCGCCAGCAGCCCCCCAGCGGGAGGCGAGCAGTACTTC.

The chain links TRBV11-2 to TRBJ2-2; 10 nucleotides align to TRBD2. The CDR3 is made up of 16 amino acids. The ends lost 5 bases at V and 1 base at J; junction bases unmatched: 4. Germline loops: CDR1 SGHAT, CDR2 FQNNGV. CDR3 in amino acids: CASSRGLALNTGELFF. CDR3 DNA: TGTGCCAGCAGCCGGGGACTAGCGTTGAACACCGGGGAGCTGTTTTTT.

This chain uses TRBV9 with TRBJ2-2; no definite D call. Between the trimmed V and J ends, which lost 0 bases and 2 bases, there was a span of 8 bases. The CDR3 runs to 15 residues. Germline lookup yields CDR1 SGDLS and CDR2 YYNGEE. CDR3 sequence: CASSVGRSNTGELFF. The CDR3 DNA is TGTGCCAGCAGCGTAGGACGCTCTAACACCGGGGAGCTGTTTTTT.

This clonotype was counted a few times. J is TRBJ2-7 and V is TRBV30; D gene uncertain. Germline loops: CDR1 GTSNPN, CDR2 SVGIG (reference sequence). V shed 4 bases and J shed 7 bases, with 11 bases lying between them. The CDR3 is 11 amino acids. CDR3 sequence: CAWNRGLEQYF. CDR3 DNA sequence: TGTGCCTGGAACCGCGGCCTAGAGCAGTACTTC.

This clonotype was detected only a few times. V and J are TRBV6-5 and TRBJ2-3; 9 nucleotides agree with TRBD2. The length of the CDR3 is 15 residues. V was clipped by 6 bases and J by 5 bases; unmatched bases: 9. Per germline, CDR1 MNHEY and CDR2 SVGAGI. The CDR3 region is CASRGGGLAEDTQYF. The CDR3 coding sequence is TGTGCCAGCAGAGGAGGGGGACTAGCAGAAGATACGCAGTATTTT.

The V gene is TRBV12-3 or TRBV12-4, the J gene TRBJ2-2; tentative D call: TRBD2 (5 bases). The germline V and J ends were trimmed by 6 bases and 5 bases, with 10 bases remaining between them. This CDR3 spans 13 amino acids. The CDR3 loop is CASRLGGTGELFF. CDR3 DNA: TGTGCCAGCAGGCTCGGCGGGACCGGGGAGCTGTTTTTT.

This clonotype was counted between two and nine times. This rearrangement joins TRBV30 to TRBJ2-3, with D possibly being TRBD1 (7 bases). The CDR3 extends over 13 amino acids. Germline CDR1 is GTSNPN and CDR2 is SVGIG (reference sequence). Trimming stripped 5 bases from V and 2 bases from J, with 11 bases between. The CDR3 here is CAWSGGFTDTQYF. Written as DNA, the CDR3 is TGTGCCTGGTCAGGGGGGTTCACAGATACGCAGTATTTT.

This clonotype has only a few counts. This chain links TRBV7-2 with TRBJ2-3, with 9 bases fitting TRBD2. The V and J ends lost 5 bases and 0 bases, in that order; junction bases with no gene match: 9. Germline CDR1 and CDR2: SGHTA and FQGNSA. This CDR3 is built from 17 residues. CDR3 region: CASSPHGLAGSTDTQYF. CDR3 DNA: TGTGCCAGCAGCCCACATGGTCTAGCGGGGAGCACAGATACGCAGTATTTT.

V gene TRBV5-1 combines with J gene TRBJ2-7; 10 nucleotides match TRBD1. In germline, CDR1 is SGHRS, CDR2 YFSETQ. The CDR3 is 16 amino acids. J was trimmed by 3 bases and V by 0 bases; bases with no gene match: 6. The DNA for the CDR3 is TGCGCCAGCAGCTTGGCCGGACAGGGGGAGGGCTACGAGCAGTACTTC. It specifies CASSLAGQGEGYEQYF.

The chain is built from TRBV24-1 and TRBJ1-2; no firm D call. Germline loops: CDR1 KGHDR, CDR2 SFDVKD. This CDR3 is built from 14 residues. The ends were cut back, 4 bases at V and 8 bases at J, with 16 bases in the middle. The CDR3, as DNA: TGTGCCACCAGTGACCCCAGGAAAATAAGGGGCTACACCTTC. Its translation: CATSDPRKIRGYTF.

The V call is TRBV29-1, the J call TRBJ2-5, with 10 bases identical to TRBD1. Germline V CDR1 and CDR2: SQVTM, ANQGSEA. V dropped 6 bases and J dropped 4; count of bases not matched to a gene: 11. There are 15 residues in the CDR3. CDR3 coding DNA: TGCAGCGTAGACTCCGGGACAGGGGATTTAGAGACCCAGTACTTC. Its protein is CSVDSGTGDLETQYF.

This clonotype was counted only a few times. CDR3: CASSQEGRSTDTQYF. In DNA, the CDR3 is TGCGCCAGCAGCCAAGAAGGCAGGAGCACAGATACGCAGTATTTT. The chain joins TRBV4-1 to TRBJ2-3; D is uncertain. Trimming removed 0 bases from V and 0 bases from J, with 7 bases in between. The CDR3 runs to 15 residues. Germline CDR1 MGHRA, CDR2 YSYEKL.

The chain carries TRBV24-1 and TRBJ1-5; D is possibly TRBD1 (6 bases). Germline V gene data show CDR1 as KGHDR and CDR2 as SFDVKD. This CDR3 is built from 14 residues. Trimming stripped 3 bases from V and 6 bases from J, with 11 bases between. The CDR3 DNA reads as TGTGCCACCAGTGATCGGGGGCGAGGTCAGCCCCAGCATTTT. This codes for CATSDRGRGQPQHF.

V gene TRBV5-1 combines with J gene TRBJ2-6; D is perhaps TRBD1 or TRBD2 (6 bases each). The CDR3 consists of 16 residues. Trimming pared 5 bases from V and 1 base from J, leaving 13 bases between. Germline V gene sequence: CDR1 SGHRS, CDR2 YFSETQ. The CDR3 nucleotides are TGCGCCAGCAGAACTACAGGGACTTCTGGGGCCAACGTCCTGACTTTC. This encodes CASRTTGTSGANVLTF.

This clonotype turned up a few times. The CDR3 here is CASSLTGRADTQYF. The CDR3 DNA sequence: TGTGCCAGCAGTTTGACAGGGAGGGCAGATACGCAGTATTTT. This chain uses TRBV12-3 or TRBV12-4 with TRBJ2-3; D is possibly TRBD1 or TRBD2 (7 bases each). The germline V and J ends were trimmed by 3 bases and 4 bases, with 11 bases remaining between them. This CDR3 region has 14 residues.

The J gene is TRBJ1-5, the V gene TRBV4-1; tentatively, D is TRBD1 (5 bases). The germline V gene has CDR1 MGHRA and CDR2 YSYEKL. Trimming shortened V by 4 bases and J by 4 bases, and 23 bases separated the two germline ends. The CDR3 length is 18 residues. The CDR3 DNA is TGCGCCAGCAGCCGCACCCCCCGGGACTTCGGCCCTAATCAGCCCCAGCATTTT. This gives the protein CASSRTPRDFGPNQPQHF.

This clonotype was detected only a few times. The chain combines TRBV29-1 with TRBJ1-2; D unclear. The germline V gene encodes CDR1 SQVTM and CDR2 ANQGSEA. V lost 0 bases, J lost 5 bases, and 10 bases lay in between. This CDR3 region has 13 residues. This CDR3 is CSVEERERYGYTF. CDR3 DNA: TGCAGCGTTGAAGAAAGGGAGAGGTATGGCTACACCTTC.

This clonotype was counted many times. In DNA form, the CDR3 reads TGCGCCAGCAGCGGGCAAGACTCCGACTACGGGAATGAGCAGTTCTTC. It translates to CASSGQDSDYGNEQFF. V and J are TRBV5-1 and TRBJ2-1, with a weak D call TRBD2 (5 bases). CDR3 length equals 16 residues. The germline V gene has CDR1 SGHRS and CDR2 YFSETQ. V lost 4 bases and J lost 7, with 21 bases in between.

The rearrangement joins TRBV3-1 to TRBJ2-3, with 8 bases lining up with TRBD2. Germline trimming cut 4 bases from V and 2 bases from J; bases unmatched to any gene: 5. The CDR3 loop spans 15 amino acids. Germline values: CDR1 LGHDT, CDR2 YNNKEL (reference sequence). The CDR3 DNA reads as TGTGCCAGCAGCCGCGGGGGGACGAACACAGATACGCAGTATTTT. As protein: CASSRGGTNTDTQYF.

This clonotype appeared many times. V gene TRBV5-1 combines with J gene TRBJ2-7, with 15 bases lining up with TRBD2. Germline CDR1 reads SGHRS; CDR2 reads YFSETQ. CDR3 length: 16 amino acids. Trimming removed 4 bases from V and 7 bases from J; junction bases left unmatched: 9. CDR3 coding DNA: TGCGCCAGCAGCCCCGCCGGGACTAGCGGGGGGAATGAGCAGTACTTC. Amino acid sequence: CASSPAGTSGGNEQYF.

The chain recombines TRBV19 with TRBJ1-3; D is undetermined. V was shortened by 3 bases and J by 0 bases, with 9 bases between the two germline ends. Per the germline V gene, CDR1 is LNHDA and CDR2 is SQIVND (reference sequence). The CDR3 runs to 15 residues. The DNA of the CDR3 is TGTGCCAGTAGTATCACCCCGAGCTCTGGAAACACCATATATTTT. Its protein product is CASSITPSSGNTIYF.

The chain links TRBV10-3 to TRBJ2-7; either TRBD1 or TRBD2 may supply D (5 bases each). CDR3 size: 13 residues. Trimming removed 6 bases from V and 2 bases from J, with 11 bases in between. Germline V lookup: CDR1 ENHRY, CDR2 SYGVKD. Written as DNA, the CDR3 is TGTGCCATCAGCGGGACGGCCCCCTACGAGCAGTACTTC. As protein: CAISGTAPYEQYF.